This is a list of T cell receptor beta chains from one sample in a study of cytomegalovirus exposure and HLA in healthy donors. Data came from immunoSEQ multiplex PCR; TCRdb stores just in-frame clones and leaves some out. Here the sample spans roughly 180,000 clones, roughly 80% being singletons. The sequenced material came from PBMCs. Source of these receptors: a woman between 45 and 60 years old in good health and CMV-seropositive. Each CDR3 is given with its conserved first and last residue. The order of the fields is V gene, D gene, clone size, J gene, CDR3 protein, CDR3 DNA. A D gene is named only where the DNA matches it firmly. Not every row has a clone size; where given, it reads once, few, many or a size class.

>TRBV4-1|TRBD2|NA|TRBJ2-1
CASSRGGNYNEQFF
TGCGCCAGCAGCCGGGGGGGTAATTACAATGAGCAGTTCTTC
>TRBV9|NA|NA|TRBJ2-4
CASSRGSAKNIQYF
TGTGCCAGCAGCCGGGGGTCGGCCAAAAACATTCAGTACTTC
>TRBV7-9|NA|NA|TRBJ1-1
CSSSFLTEAFF
TGTTCCAGCAGCTTTCTCACTGAAGCTTTCTTT
>TRBV25-1|TRBD1|NA|TRBJ1-3
CASSGTGGHTIYF
TGTGCCAGCAGTGGGACAGGGGGCCACACCATATATTTT
>TRBV27|TRBD1|NA|TRBJ2-5
CASSLGGLETQYF
TGTGCCAGCAGTCTAGGGGGCCTCGAGACCCAGTACTTC
>TRBV10-3|NA|once|TRBJ2-5
CAISDPGEYQETQYF
TGTGCCATCAGTGATCCCGGGGAGTACCAAGAGACCCAGTACTTC
>TRBV6-5|NA|NA|TRBJ2-2
CASSRDTGELFF
TGTGCCAGCAGCCGGGACACCGGGGAGCTGTTTTTT
>TRBV18|TRBD1|NA|TRBJ1-2
CASSLSRDRGNGYTF
TGTGCCAGCTCACTAAGCCGGGACAGGGGAAACGGCTACACCTTC
>TRBV4-1|NA|NA|TRBJ2-2
CASSHPLVGGQGTGELFF
TGCGCCAGCAGCCACCCTTTAGTGGGGGGGCAGGGCACCGGGGAGCTGTTTTTT
>TRBV10-1|NA|NA|TRBJ1-5
CASSRRGDQPQHF
TGCGCCAGCAGTCGACGGGGGGATCAGCCCCAGCATTTT
>TRBV29-1|TRBD1|NA|TRBJ1-1
CSADYVGGEAFF
TGCAGCGCTGACTACGTAGGGGGCGAGGCTTTCTTT
>TRBV2|NA|NA|TRBJ2-7
CAGRASVTYEQYF
TGTGCCGGAAGGGCTAGCGTTACCTACGAGCAGTACTTC
>TRBV4-1|NA|NA|TRBJ2-7
CASSQEIWGSGEQYF
TGCGCCAGCAGCCAAGAAATCTGGGGCTCGGGTGAGCAGTACTTC
>TRBV2|TRBD1|NA|TRBJ1-5
CASNQGAHQPQHF
TGTGCCAGCAATCAGGGGGCACATCAGCCCCAGCATTTT
>TRBV7-9|TRBD2|NA|TRBJ2-2
CASSSGVNTGELFF
TGTGCCAGCTCGAGCGGGGTTAACACCGGGGAGCTGTTTTTT
>TRBV9|NA|NA|TRBJ1-1
CASSTYRNTEAFF
TGTGCCAGCAGCACCTATCGGAACACTGAAGCTTTCTTT
>TRBV5-1|TRBD1|NA|TRBJ1-1
CASSPGQVHSVTEAFF
TGCGCCAGCAGCCCGGGACAGGTCCACTCCGTCACTGAAGCTTTCTTT
>TRBV18|NA|NA|TRBJ2-5
CASSPGQTQETQYF
TGTGCCAGCTCACCTGGACAGACGCAAGAGACCCAGTACTTC
>TRBV4-1|TRBD2|NA|TRBJ2-3
CASSQQGTSGGAIDTQYF
TGCGCCAGCAGCCAACAGGGGACTAGCGGGGGGGCCATAGATACGCAGTATTTT
>TRBV6-5|TRBD1|NA|TRBJ2-5
CASSPSTGGKETQYF
TGTGCCAGCAGTCCTTCGACAGGGGGGAAAGAGACCCAGTACTTC
>TRBV29-1|NA|NA|TRBJ1-3
CSVKSRLSGNTIYF
TGCAGCGTTAAGAGTCGCCTCTCTGGAAACACCATATATTTT
>TRBV15|NA|NA|TRBJ1-4
CATSRGATTNEKLFF
TGTGCCACCAGCAGAGGGGCAACAACTAATGAAAAACTGTTTTTT
>TRBV2|TRBD1|NA|TRBJ1-6
CASTGQGDSPLHF
TGTGCCAGCACCGGACAGGGTGATTCACCCCTCCACTTT
>TRBV6-5|TRBD2|NA|TRBJ2-5
CASILWGGWETQYF
TGTGCCAGCATCCTATGGGGGGGATGGGAGACCCAGTACTTC
>TRBV4-1|TRBD1|NA|TRBJ1-1
CASSHLEGADAFF
TGCGCCAGCAGCCACCTCGAGGGGGCGGACGCTTTCTTT
>TRBV7-3|TRBD1|NA|TRBJ1-1
CASSFTGGRNTEAFF
TGTGCCAGCAGCTTTACAGGGGGCCGGAACACTGAAGCTTTCTTT
>TRBV27|TRBD2|NA|TRBJ2-7
CASSLSGGWSSYEQYF
TGTGCCAGCAGTTTAAGCGGGGGCTGGAGCTCCTACGAGCAGTACTTC
>TRBV4-2|NA|NA|TRBJ1-6
CASSKEYTDSPLHF
TGTGCCAGCAGCAAGGAGTATACTGATTCACCCCTCCACTTT
>TRBV10-2|NA|NA|TRBJ1-5
CASSGSTDLPQPQHF
TGCGCCAGCAGCGGCTCGACAGACCTTCCCCAGCCCCAGCATTTT
>TRBV30|NA|few|TRBJ1-2
CAWYLAGNYGYTF
TGTGCCTGGTATTTGGCAGGGAACTATGGCTACACCTTC